This T cell receptor (beta chain) is from a study of blood T cell repertoires in COVID-19. Across the whole study: COVID-19 samples collected from the United States, Italy and Spain covered acute and convalescent phases. PBMCs, B-cell-depleted T cells, or T cells were the source of the cDNA or gDNA that made up the material.

Seattle's enrolled individuals joined amid active infection and were then monitored longitudinally. Per the study methods: From reference gene primer amplification, estimates of nucleated cell counts were derived. Sequenced by immunoSEQ multiplex PCR; TCRdb stores in-frame clones only, minus some. V and J calls and clone size are those listed in that table; D and trimming were worked out from the DNA. The table includes 150,000 to 200,000 clones, about 87% detected once. The sequenced sample was peripheral blood. This TCR derives from a woman aged 70-85 years with COVID-19, enrolled during active disease.

This chain's CDR3 is CASSSAGTSGSGDTQYF. The CDR3 DNA is TGTGCCAGCAGCTCCGCCGGGACTAGCGGGAGCGGAGATACGCAGTATTTT. The chain has TRBV7-3 and TRBJ2-3, with 14 bases aligning to TRBD2. CDR3 length equals 17 residues. Trimming removed 4 bases from V and 5 bases from J; junction bases left unmatched: 8. CDR1 is SGHTA and CDR2 is FQGTGA in the germline V gene.